The entry that follows covers one TCR beta chain sequence. As yet, its antigen is unknown. The sample comes from a study of OX40 agonist ivuxolimab in advanced cancers. The wider study: Patients undergoing dose escalation presented with hepatocellular carcinoma, melanoma, renal cell or head and neck cancer.

CDR1 is MNHEY, CDR2 SMNVEV, per germline (reference sequence). This CDR3 has 17 residues. V shed 6 bases, J shed 2 bases, and the junction held 7 bases outside the gene matches. Clones were sequenced by immunoSEQ multiplex PCR, and TCRdb holds only the in-frame ones, with some missing. This sample has under 15,000 clones, with about 77% found just once. Study results and limitations: Mean expanded clone counts were higher in CD8+ than CD4+ T cells.

The sequence was obtained from an adult with an advanced solid tumor such as melanoma, head and neck, liver or kidney cancer. This sequence joins TRBV27 and TRBJ2-7; TRBD2 matches at 16 bases. Sequencing was performed on CD4+ or CD8+ T cells sorted from blood, taken in a trial of the OX40 agonist ivuxolimab. The CDR3 reads CASSLGLAGGYPYEQYF. The CDR3, as DNA: TGTGCCAGCAGCTTGGGACTAGCGGGAGGGTACCCCTACGAGCAGTACTTC.